This record looks at one T cell receptor (beta chain) sequence and its context. Antigen specificity is unknown. Per the germline V gene, CDR1 is DFQATT and CDR2 is SNEGSKA (reference sequence). The CDR3 spans 12 residues. With random hexamers, about 0.45 to 1 ug RNA was reverse transcribed. One entry per CDR3 protein results from TCRdb running MiXCR on the immunoSEQ multiplex PCR reads. The sample records around 80,000 distinct CDR3 sequences, roughly 95% being singletons. This sample stems from a study of CD8 T cells in Susac syndrome. Study-level results: As the study acknowledged, the number of individuals in its TCR sequencing and HLA analysis was relatively small.

This chain connects TRBV20-1 to TRBJ2-3, with no clear D. The sample comprised CD8+ T cells from PBMCs. This receptor was taken from a human donor with Susac syndrome. This CDR3 is CSSDTGTDTQYF. In DNA form, the CDR3 reads TGCAGCTCTGACACGGGCACAGATACGCAGTATTTT.